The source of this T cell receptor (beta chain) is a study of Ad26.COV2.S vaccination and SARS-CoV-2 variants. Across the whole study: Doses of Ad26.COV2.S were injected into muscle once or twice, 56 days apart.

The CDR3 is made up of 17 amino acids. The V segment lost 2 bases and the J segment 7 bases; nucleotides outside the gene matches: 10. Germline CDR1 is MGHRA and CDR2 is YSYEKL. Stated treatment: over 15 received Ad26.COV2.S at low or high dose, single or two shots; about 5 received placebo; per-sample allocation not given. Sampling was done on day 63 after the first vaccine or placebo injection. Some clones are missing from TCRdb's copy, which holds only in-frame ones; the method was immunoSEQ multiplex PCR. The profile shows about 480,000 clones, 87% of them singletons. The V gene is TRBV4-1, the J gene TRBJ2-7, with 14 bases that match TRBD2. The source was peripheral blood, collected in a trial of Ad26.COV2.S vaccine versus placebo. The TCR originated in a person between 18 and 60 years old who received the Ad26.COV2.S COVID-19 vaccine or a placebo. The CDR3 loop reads CASSQRGLAGAVPEQYF. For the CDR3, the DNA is TGCGCCAGCAGCCAAAGGGGACTAGCGGGAGCGGTGCCTGAGCAGTACTTC.